Listed below are T cell receptor beta chains from one sample, sequenced in a study of T-cell memory formation after mild COVID-19. Each CDR3 protein gets one entry after TCRdb re-called the 5' RACE reads with MiXCR. The table records hundreds of thousands of distinct CDR3 sequences, over 15% of them present only once. Sequencing was performed on PBMCs or a T cell subset sorted from them (not recorded which). These receptors were taken from an adult woman who had mild COVID-19 (a few samples of this study predate the infection). Cell type and time point are not known. Both conserved end residues are part of each CDR3. Each record gives: D gene, clone size, J gene, V gene, CDR3 protein, CDR3 DNA. A D gene is named only where the DNA matches it firmly. Clone size appears in some rows only: once, few, many, or a class for an expanded clone.

TRBD2 | - | TRBJ2-7 | TRBV19 | CASRLAAAGGEQYF | TGTGCCAGTAGACTCGCGGCCGCGGGGGGCGAGCAGTACTTC
- | few | TRBJ1-4 | TRBV10-3 | CAISSGVDEKLFF | TGTGCCATCAGCAGCGGGGTGGATGAAAAACTGTTTTTT
- | few | TRBJ1-4 | TRBV3-1 | CASSPSSYERLFF | TGTGCCAGCAGCCCAAGCTCGTACGAAAGGCTGTTTTTT
TRBD1 | many | TRBJ1-2 | TRBV7-9 | CASSLLPWDRTVSYGYTF | TGTGCCAGCAGTCTCCTCCCCTGGGACAGGACCGTATCCTATGGCTACACCTTC
- | - | TRBJ2-7 | TRBV4-2 | CASSLPSASYEQYF | TGTGCCAGCAGCTTACCCAGTGCCTCCTACGAGCAGTACTTC
- | few | TRBJ2-3 | TRBV7-2 | CASSKTDLSTDTQYF | TGTGCCAGCAGCAAGACCGACTTAAGCACAGATACGCAGTATTTT
- | - | TRBJ2-2 | TRBV29-1 | CSVVDTGELFF | TGCAGCGTTGTGGACACCGGGGAGCTGTTTTTT
- | - | TRBJ1-2 | TRBV12-3/TRBV12-4 | CASINLKYGYTF | TGTGCCAGCATTAACCTAAAGTATGGCTACACCTTC
- | many | TRBJ1-1 | TRBV15 | CATSRGRRLANTEAFF | TGTGCCACCAGCAGGGGCCGGAGGTTGGCGAACACTGAAGCTTTCTTT
- | few | TRBJ2-5 | TRBV7-9 | CASRPAGSQETQYF | TGTGCCAGCAGACCAGCGGGTAGCCAAGAGACCCAGTACTTC
- | - | TRBJ2-7 | TRBV4-3 | CASSPHRGTGQQYF | TGCGCCAGCAGCCCCCATCGGGGGACGGGCCAGCAGTACTTC
TRBD2 | few | TRBJ2-1 | TRBV19 | CASRVSGNSYNEQFF | TGTGCCAGTAGGGTTAGCGGGAACTCCTACAATGAGCAGTTCTTC
- | few | TRBJ2-3 | TRBV7-2 | CASSFARTGDTQYF | TGTGCCAGCAGCTTTGCGAGGACCGGAGATACGCAGTATTTT
TRBD2 | - | TRBJ2-1 | TRBV6-2/TRBV6-3 | CASSYASGSMYEQFF | TGTGCCAGCAGTTACGCTAGCGGGAGCATGTATGAGCAGTTCTTC
TRBD1 | many | TRBJ1-2 | TRBV29-1 | CSVRTGPTLYGYTF | TGCAGCGTGAGGACAGGCCCGACCCTCTATGGCTACACCTTC
- | - | TRBJ1-1 | TRBV2 | CASSDEREAFF | TGTGCCAGCAGTGATGAGAGAGAAGCTTTCTTT
- | few | TRBJ1-2 | TRBV19 | CASRLPSKVQGYGYTF | TGTGCCAGTAGATTACCCTCGAAAGTTCAGGGCTATGGCTACACCTTC
TRBD2 | - | TRBJ2-3 | TRBV7-6 | CASSSYGRGRVHDTQYF | TGTGCCAGCAGCTCCTATGGGCGCGGGAGGGTTCATGATACGCAGTATTTT
- | - | TRBJ2-1 | TRBV6-4 | CASSDSLEENEQFF | TGTGCCAGCAGTGACTCTCTTGAGGAGAATGAGCAGTTCTTC
- | - | TRBJ1-1 | TRBV29-1 | CRGSGRLWDGNTEAFF | TGCAGGGGTTCGGGGCGTTTGTGGGACGGAAACACTGAAGCTTTCTTT
- | few | TRBJ1-1 | TRBV7-6 | CASSLVQENTEAFF | TGTGCCAGCAGCTTAGTTCAGGAGAACACTGAAGCTTTCTTT
TRBD1 | once | TRBJ2-7 | TRBV6-5 | CASSNPGQPYEQYF | TGTGCCAGCAGTAACCCGGGACAGCCCTACGAGCAGTACTTC
- | few | TRBJ2-1 | TRBV12-3/TRBV12-4 | CASSLGGAVPYNEQFF | TGTGCCAGCAGTTTAGGAGGGGCAGTCCCGTACAATGAGCAGTTCTTC
- | - | TRBJ1-2 | TRBV7-3 | CASSADGQINYGYTF | TGTGCCAGCAGCGCAGACGGACAGATCAACTATGGCTACACCTTC
- | few | TRBJ2-3 | TRBV4-3 | CASSQANPADTQYF | TGCGCCAGCAGCCAAGCTAATCCGGCAGATACGCAGTATTTT
TRBD2 | - | TRBJ2-7 | TRBV6-5 | CASSQTPWASGNLGEQYF | TGTGCCAGCAGCCAAACCCCCTGGGCTAGCGGGAACCTGGGGGAGCAGTACTTC
- | - | TRBJ2-3 | TRBV20-1 | CSAASSFTDTQYF | TGCAGTGCTGCGTCCAGTTTCACAGATACGCAGTATTTT
TRBD1 | few | TRBJ1-5 | TRBV6-5 | CASSPQTGRPNQPQHF | TGTGCCAGCAGTCCGCAGACAGGGCGACCCAATCAGCCCCAGCATTTT
- | - | TRBJ1-2 | TRBV5-1 | CASSLGVSEGYGYTF | TGCGCCAGCAGCTTGGGTGTCAGCGAGGGCTATGGCTACACCTTC
- | few | TRBJ2-1 | TRBV10-2 | CASRGGTAREQFF | TGCGCCAGCAGGGGAGGGACAGCGCGGGAGCAGTTCTTC
- | - | TRBJ1-2 | TRBV12-3/TRBV12-4 | CASSLRDIYGYTF | TGTGCCAGCAGTTTACGGGACATCTATGGCTACACCTTC
TRBD2 | - | TRBJ2-7 | TRBV6-2/TRBV6-3 | CASTALAGVYEQYF | TGTGCCAGCACCGCACTAGCGGGAGTATACGAGCAGTACTTC
TRBD1 | - | TRBJ2-2 | TRBV7-9 | CASSYIPGQPSGELFF | TGTGCCAGCAGCTATATACCGGGACAGCCTAGCGGGGAGCTGTTTTTT
- | few | TRBJ2-7 | TRBV24-1 | CATRAPIGPLLGEQYF | TGTGCCACCAGGGCTCCAATCGGGCCCCTTCTGGGGGAGCAGTACTTC
- | few | TRBJ2-7 | TRBV5-1 | CASSLEGQNYEQYF | TGCGCCAGCAGCCTGGAGGGACAGAACTACGAGCAGTACTTC
TRBD2 | - | TRBJ2-7 | TRBV24-1 | CATSDLAGAEQYF | TGTGCCACCAGTGATTTGGCGGGAGCCGAGCAGTACTTC
TRBD2 | - | TRBJ2-3 | TRBV7-8 | CASSQRLAGSTDTQYF | TGTGCCAGCAGCCAAAGACTAGCGGGGAGCACAGATACGCAGTATTTT
- | - | TRBJ1-5 | TRBV4-1 | CASSQGQVGQPQHF | TGCGCCAGCAGCCAAGGACAGGTCGGTCAGCCCCAGCATTTT
TRBD2 | few | TRBJ2-7 | TRBV20-1 | CSASISGGYAYEQYF | TGCAGTGCCTCAATTAGCGGGGGATATGCCTACGAGCAGTACTTC
- | few | TRBJ1-1 | TRBV29-1 | CSVSPGRGTEAFF | TGCAGCGTTTCCCCAGGACGGGGAACTGAAGCTTTCTTT
TRBD1 | - | TRBJ2-7 | TRBV10-3 | CAIRDPGQGGSYEQYF | TGTGCCATCAGAGACCCGGGACAGGGAGGATCCTACGAGCAGTACTTC
TRBD2 | few | TRBJ2-3 | TRBV5-6 | CASSRGLASTDTQYF | TGTGCCAGCAGCCGCGGACTAGCGAGCACAGATACGCAGTATTTT
- | few | TRBJ1-2 | TRBV4-3 | CASSQGGVGGYTF | TGCGCCAGCAGCCAAGGGGGAGTGGGTGGCTACACCTTC
TRBD1 | - | TRBJ1-5 | TRBV6-1 | CASSEGTGGFGNQPQHF | TGTGCCAGCAGTGAAGGGACAGGGGGCTTCGGCAATCAGCCCCAGCATTTT
TRBD2 | many | TRBJ2-3 | TRBV28 | CASSILAGAPYF | TGTGCCAGCAGTATACTAGCGGGAGCTCCGTATTTT
- | - | TRBJ2-7 | TRBV7-8 | CASSLVSVSALVFYEQYF | TGTGCCAGCAGCCTGGTTTCAGTGTCGGCGTTAGTCTTCTACGAGCAGTACTTC